This T cell receptor beta chain is from a study of T cells in localized non-small cell lung cancer. Sequencing used immunoSEQ multiplex PCR; TCRdb keeps in-frame clones, though not all of them. The table records 28,000 or so clones, 87% of them present only once. V trimming: 5 bases; J trimming: 0 bases; junction bases outside the gene matches: 9. The CDR3 length is 16 residues. The germline CDR1 and CDR2 sequences are SGHVS and FQNEAQ. In its sample, this clone was seen once. This sequence joins TRBV7-8 and TRBJ1-2, with TRBD1 matching over 7 bases. The source material was peripheral blood, sampled before any cancer treatment. This receptor was identified in a male donor older than 55 with stage I lung adenocarcinoma. CDR3 nucleotide sequence: TGTGCCAGCAGCCCTGGACAGGAGAAGCCTAACTATGGCTACACCTTC. It yields the protein CASSPGQEKPNYGYTF.